Below are 19 T cell receptor beta chains sequenced from a single sample in a study of T cells in narcolepsy. Using immunoSEQ multiplex PCR, the repertoire was profiled, and TCRdb retains in-frame clones only, with some absent. Of about 32,000 clones in the sample, 65% to 85% were seen once. Sample: memory (CD45RA-) CD4+ T cells from blood. The receptors stem from a human donor in good health.

This rearrangement joins TRBV19 to TRBJ2-1; D gene ambiguous. The CDR3 is 14 amino acids. Germline values: CDR1 LNHDA, CDR2 SQIVND (reference sequence). Trimming took off 3 bases at V and 8 bases at J, with 14 bases between the two ends. In DNA form, the CDR3 reads TGTGCCAGTAGTATGGGGTCTCCCAATGATGAGCAGTTCTTC. Translated: CASSMGSPNDEQFF.

A word on this clone: This sample includes further DNA sequences coding for the same CDR3. CDR3 in amino acids: CASSSGQGDKNIQYF. In DNA form, the CDR3 reads TGCGCCAGCAGCAGCGGACAGGGGGACAAAAACATTCAGTACTTC. The gene calls are TRBV5-1 and TRBJ2-4; 10 nucleotides align to TRBD1. The CDR3 is 15 amino acids. The trim removed 4 bases at V and 3 bases at J, leaving 4 bases unmatched. The V gene's germline CDR1 is SGHRS and CDR2 YFSETQ.

The V gene is TRBV7-3, the J gene TRBJ2-5, with D possibly matching TRBD2 (7 bases). The V gene's germline CDR1 is SGHTA and CDR2 FQGTGA. This CDR3 has 14 residues. V lost 5 bases and J lost 4, with 14 bases in between. Here the CDR3 DNA reads TGTGCCAGCAGCCGGGGGGCCTGGGGAGAGACCCAGTACTTC. Encoded protein: CASSRGAWGETQYF.

The V gene is TRBV20-1, the J gene TRBJ2-5; 8 bases match TRBD1. Looked up from germline, CDR1 is DFQATT and CDR2 is SNEGSKA (reference sequence). With V trimmed by 5 bases and J by 4 bases, 0 bases remained unmatched. This CDR3 spans 11 amino acids. The CDR3: CSADRGETQYF. The CDR3 nucleotides read TGCAGTGCTGACAGGGGAGAGACCCAGTACTTC.

V and J are TRBV11-3 and TRBJ2-3, with 7 positions matching TRBD1. V shed 4 bases and J 5 bases; nucleotides not matched to a gene: 3. This CDR3 has 13 amino acids. Germline CDR1 reads SGHNT; CDR2 reads YENEEA. The CDR3 sequence is CASSSYRGDTQYF. CDR3 in DNA: TGTGCCAGCAGCTCCTACAGGGGAGATACGCAGTATTTT.

This chain joins TRBV6-5 and TRBJ2-7; 7 bases are shared with TRBD1. The CDR3 sequence is 13 residues long. From germline, CDR1 is MNHEY and CDR2 SVGAGI. V trimming: 8 bases; J trimming: 4 bases; junction bases outside the gene matches: 8. The DNA of the CDR3 is TGTGCCAGCTGCTCCGGGACAGAATACGAGCAGTACTTC. Amino acids: CASCSGTEYEQYF.

This clone was seen a handful of times. The V gene is TRBV14, the J gene TRBJ2-5; TRBD1 matches at 7 bases. Trimming removed 3 bases from V and 7 bases from J; junction bases left unmatched: 11. The CDR3 loop spans 15 amino acids. Germline values: CDR1 SGHDN, CDR2 FVKESK. The CDR3, as DNA: TGTGCCAGCAGCCAGGTACAGGGGACCCTCGGGACCCAGTACTTC. Translated, it gives CASSQVQGTLGTQYF.

The chain has TRBV27 and TRBJ2-5; the D gene is possibly TRBD2 (5 bases). CDR1 and CDR2 from the germline V gene are MNHEY and SMNVEV (reference sequence). Between the trimmed V and J ends, which lost 7 bases and 2 bases, there was a span of 11 bases. This CDR3 contains 13 residues. The CDR3, as DNA: TGTGCCAGCACCCGTTCGGGACAAGAGACCCAGTACTTC. It is translated as CASTRSGQETQYF.

CDR3 nucleotides: TGTGCCAGCAGCTCCGGGACTAGCGGGTTGTACAATGAGCAGTTCTTC. Translation gives CASSSGTSGLYNEQFF. This chain links TRBV5-4 with TRBJ2-1; 12 bases are shared with TRBD2. The CDR3 has 16 residues. Germline lookup yields CDR1 SGHNT and CDR2 YYREEE (reference sequence). V gave up 3 bases and J gave up 4 bases; unmatched junction bases: 5.

DNA of the CDR3: TGCGCCAGCAGCCACCCGGGACTAGCAGGGGGCCCCTCCCAAGAGACCCAGTACTTC. The encoded protein is CASSHPGLAGGPSQETQYF. J is TRBJ2-5 and V is TRBV4-1, with D possibly being TRBD2 (9 bases). V was clipped by 3 bases and J by 1 base, with 24 bases between them. Germline lookup yields CDR1 MGHRA and CDR2 YSYEKL. The length of the CDR3 is 19 residues.

The chain combines TRBV7-8 with TRBJ2-7; 7 bases map to TRBD2. Unmatched junction bases numbered 8, after V lost 0 bases and J lost 3 bases. The CDR3 is made up of 16 amino acids. Germline V gene data show CDR1 as SGHVS and CDR2 as FQNEAQ. The CDR3 sequence: CASSLAGQASGYEQYF. CDR3 sequence (DNA): TGTGCCAGCAGCTTAGCCGGGCAGGCTAGCGGCTACGAGCAGTACTTC.

The chain is built from TRBV27 and TRBJ2-7; 13 bases match TRBD2. V shed 5 bases, J shed 3 bases, and the junction held 1 base outside the gene matches. This CDR3 is built from 14 residues. Germline lookup yields CDR1 MNHEY and CDR2 SMNVEV (reference sequence). CDR3 residues: CASSRTSGSYEQYF. CDR3 in DNA: TGTGCCAGCAGTCGGACTAGCGGGAGCTACGAGCAGTACTTC.

The rearrangement joins TRBV7-8 to TRBJ1-1; D remains unclear. The V end lost 5 bases, the J end lost 6 bases, and 10 bases lay between the germline ends. CDR1 and CDR2 (germline): SGHVS, FQNEAQ. This CDR3 spans 12 amino acids. The CDR3 nucleotides are TGTGCCAGCAGCCACAAGGACCCTGAAGCTTTCTTT. Amino acids: CASSHKDPEAFF.

The V and J genes are TRBV2 and TRBJ1-4; TRBD1 matches at 9 bases. The germline CDR1 and CDR2 sequences are SNHLY and FYNNEI. The CDR3 runs to 15 residues. With V trimmed by 11 bases and J by 5 bases, 12 bases remained unmatched. The CDR3 loop is CAGEAHGTGNEKLFF. The CDR3 region has the DNA TGTGCCGGCGAGGCGCACGGGACAGGGAATGAAAAACTGTTTTTT.

This chain uses TRBV30 with TRBJ1-3; D possibly corresponds to TRBD1 (5 bases). Germline assignment: CDR1 GTSNPN and CDR2 SVGIG (reference sequence). V was pared by 0 bases and J by 0 bases, with 9 bases between. The CDR3 sequence is 15 residues long. The CDR3 bases are TGTGCCTGGAGTGTTCAGGGAAGCTCTGGAAACACCATATATTTT. This sequence encodes CAWSVQGSSGNTIYF.

V and J are TRBV12-5 and TRBJ1-5, with D hard to call. This CDR3 region has 11 residues. V gave up 3 bases and J gave up 11 bases, with 8 bases separating them. Germline CDR1 is LGHNT and CDR2 is FRNRAP. This chain's CDR3 is CASGLIGAQHF. As DNA, the CDR3 is TGTGCTAGTGGTTTAATTGGAGCCCAGCATTTT.

The CDR3 DNA is TGTGCCAGAAGCTGCATGCGGACCCAAGCGAACACCGGGGAGCTGTTTTTT. This sequence encodes CARSCMRTQANTGELFF. This sequence joins TRBV5-3 and TRBJ2-2; D not certain. TRBV5-3 is known as an ORF, though its function is uncertain. Trimming left V 3 bases short and J 0 bases short, with 15 bases between. There are 17 residues in the CDR3.

This rearrangement joins TRBV5-1 to TRBJ1-2; a weak D match, TRBD1 (6 bases). Germline values: CDR1 SGHRS, CDR2 YFSETQ. The CDR3 is 14 amino acids. Trimming pared 0 bases from V and 8 bases from J, leaving 14 bases between. The CDR3 loop reads CASSLAADQGGYTF. The CDR3 region has the DNA TGCGCCAGCAGCTTGGCGGCGGACCAGGGGGGCTACACCTTC. Supplemented by reference TRBV5-1 and TRBJ1-2, the full variable domain reads KAGVTQTPRYLIKTRGQQVTLSCSPISGHRSVSWYQQTPGQGLQFLFEYFSETQRNKGNFPGRFSGRQFSNSRSEMNVSTLELGDSALYLCASSLAADQGGYTFGSGTRLTVV.

This clone was seen a handful of times. The genes are TRBV29-1 and TRBJ2-1; no reliable D call. CDR1 and CDR2 (germline): SQVTM, ANQGSEA. V lost 3 bases to trimming and J lost 4 bases, with 13 bases between them. The CDR3 runs to 14 residues. This CDR3 reads CSVEGSASYNEQFF. The CDR3 bases are TGCAGCGTTGAGGGGTCAGCTAGTTACAATGAGCAGTTCTTC.